The 17 T cell receptor beta chains listed next were all sequenced from one sample in a study of T cell changes during pregnancy in multiple sclerosis. Data came from immunoSEQ multiplex PCR; TCRdb stores just in-frame clones and leaves some out. The repertoire holds some 120,000 clones, with about 96% as singletons. The sample in question was peripheral blood, obtained after pregnancy. The receptors here all came from a female donor with multiple sclerosis, enrolled in a pregnancy study.

The rearrangement uses TRBV11-2 and TRBJ2-2, with TRBD1 matching 7 bases. The CDR3 length is 15 residues. The V segment lost 6 bases and the J segment 1 base; nucleotides outside the gene matches: 5. Per the germline V gene, CDR1 is SGHAT and CDR2 is FQNNGV. CDR3 in amino acids: CASSRQGKNTGELFF. The CDR3 nucleotides are TGTGCCAGCAGTCGACAGGGCAAGAACACCGGGGAGCTGTTTTTT.

The chain links TRBV4-3 to TRBJ2-1, with 9 nucleotides matching TRBD2. The CDR3 spans 15 residues. Germline CDR1 LGHNA, CDR2 YSLEER. V lost 4 bases, J lost 0 bases, and 1 base stayed unmatched. CDR3 bases: TGCGCCAGCAGCCGACTAGCGGACTCCTACAATGAGCAGTTCTTC. Translating gives CASSRLADSYNEQFF.

The chain recombines TRBV6-6 with TRBJ1-5; 8 bases line up with TRBD1. The V and J ends lost 4 bases and 8 bases, in that order; junction bases with no gene match: 7. The V gene's germline CDR1 is MNHNY and CDR2 SVGAGI (reference sequence). The CDR3 loop spans 14 amino acids. CDR3 loop: CASSLGQGTKPQHF. The CDR3 DNA reads as TGTGCCAGCAGTTTAGGACAGGGAACAAAGCCCCAGCATTTT.

This clone was recorded only once. The rearrangement uses TRBV5-1 and TRBJ2-7; 8 bases are shared with TRBD1. V shed 2 bases, J shed 4 bases, and the junction held 8 bases outside the gene matches. This CDR3 region has 15 residues. CDR1 and CDR2 (germline): SGHRS, YFSETQ. The CDR3 nucleotides are TGCGCCAGCAGCTTTTGGACAGGGTCGGGGTACGAGCAGTACTTC. Translation gives CASSFWTGSGYEQYF. The whole variable domain, filled in from reference TRBV5-1 and TRBJ2-7, reads KAGVTQTPRYLIKTRGQQVTLSCSPISGHRSVSWYQQTPGQGLQFLFEYFSETQRNKGNFPGRFSGRQFSNSRSEMNVSTLELGDSALYLCASSFWTGSGYEQYFGPGTRLTVT.

V is TRBV5-4 and J is TRBJ1-1, with 8 positions matching TRBD1. The junction had 6 bases not matched to a gene; V was cut back by 4 bases and J by 4 bases. The CDR3 totals 14 residues. CDR1 is SGHNT and CDR2 is YYREEE in the germline V gene (reference sequence). The CDR3 region has the DNA TGTGCCAGCAGCGGACGAACAGGGGGCACTGAAGCTTTCTTT. Amino acid sequence: CASSGRTGGTEAFF.

The J gene is TRBJ2-1, the V gene TRBV4-2, with 7 bases matching TRBD2. The CDR3 extends over 15 amino acids. J lost 2 bases, V lost 4 bases, and 5 bases had no gene match. Germline CDR1 reads LGHNA; CDR2 reads YNFKEQ. The CDR3 nucleotides read TGTGCCAGCAGCCCTTCGGGAGGCCCCTACAATGAGCAGTTCTTC. It specifies CASSPSGGPYNEQFF.

The chain couples TRBV27 to TRBJ2-6; D gene unclear. The CDR3 contains 14 residues. V lost 7 bases to trimming and J lost 0 bases, with 7 bases between them. Germline V gene sequence: CDR1 MNHEY, CDR2 SMNVEV (reference sequence). For the CDR3, the DNA is TGTGCCAGCACGGTCCACTCTGGGGCCAACGTCCTGACTTTC. Residues: CASTVHSGANVLTF.

The chain has TRBV27 and TRBJ2-7; TRBD2 matches 14 bases. CDR1 MNHEY and CDR2 SMNVEV come from the germline V gene (reference sequence). Germline trimming cut 5 bases from V and 4 bases from J; bases unmatched to any gene: 4. This CDR3 contains 15 residues. DNA for the CDR3: TGTGCCAGCAGTGCTAGGACTAGCGGGAGGTACGAGCAGTACTTC. The encoded protein is CASSARTSGRYEQYF.

The chain joins TRBV7-2 to TRBJ2-7, with D hard to call. In germline, CDR1 is SGHTA, CDR2 FQGNSA. This CDR3 spans 12 amino acids. Trimming took 5 bases from V and 3 from J, leaving 8 bases between them. The CDR3 sequence: CASSADYYEQYF. As DNA, the CDR3 is TGTGCCAGCAGCGCAGATTACTACGAGCAGTACTTC.

This chain connects TRBV27 to TRBJ2-7, with 10 bases matching TRBD2. V gave up 5 bases and J gave up 6 bases; unmatched junction bases: 19. Germline-derived CDR1 and CDR2 are MNHEY and SMNVEV (reference sequence). The CDR3 covers 18 residues. DNA for the CDR3: TGTGCCAGCAGTCTACTATCCTCTAGCGGGAGCCCACCCGCCGAGCAGTACTTC. Translating it yields CASSLLSSSGSPPAEQYF.

The genes are TRBV19 and TRBJ2-2; D may be TRBD2 (6 bases). Trimming removed 2 bases from V and 2 bases from J, with 9 bases in between. Germline V lookup: CDR1 LNHDA, CDR2 SQIVND (reference sequence). The CDR3 runs to 15 residues. The CDR3 DNA reads TGTGCCAGTAGTATAACGGGAGTCAACACCGGGGAGCTGTTTTTT. Residues: CASSITGVNTGELFF.

This chain joins TRBV6-5 and TRBJ1-1, with a possible D match to TRBD1 (5 bases). Trimming removed 3 bases at V and 0 bases at J, with 11 bases between. The CDR3 covers 15 residues. The germline V gene has CDR1 MNHEY and CDR2 SVGAGI. CDR3 bases: TGTGCCAGCAGTTATTTCGCAGGGCTGAACACTGAAGCTTTCTTT. Translated: CASSYFAGLNTEAFF.

V gene TRBV5-6 combines with J gene TRBJ1-1, with unresolved D. Germline V gene sequence: CDR1 SGHDT, CDR2 YYEEEE. Between the trimmed V and J ends, which lost 1 base and 5 bases, there was a span of 18 bases. The CDR3 consists of 16 residues. CDR3 sequence reads: CASSLLGRGLGTEAFF. In DNA, the CDR3 is TGTGCCAGCAGCTTGCTCGGGAGAGGGCTAGGAACTGAAGCTTTCTTT.

The chain has TRBV19 and TRBJ1-2; TRBD1 is a possible D gene (5 bases). Germline-derived CDR1 and CDR2 are LNHDA and SQIVND (reference sequence). V was pared by 7 bases and J by 4 bases, with 16 bases between. This CDR3 is 14 amino acids long. The CDR3 here is CASTVGRRGYGYTF. The CDR3 region has the DNA TGTGCCAGTACCGTGGGACGGCGGGGCTATGGCTACACCTTC.

This sequence joins TRBV7-9 and TRBJ2-1; 11 nucleotides agree with TRBD1. Trimming removed 4 bases from V and 8 bases from J; junction bases left unmatched: 10. Germline V lookup: CDR1 SEHNR, CDR2 FQNEAQ (reference sequence). The CDR3 consists of 16 residues. The CDR3: CASSSRTGGAQDEQFF. The CDR3 nucleotides are TGTGCCAGCAGCTCTCGGACAGGGGGCGCTCAGGATGAGCAGTTCTTC. Full variable domain (remainder filled in from reference TRBV7-9 and TRBJ2-1): DTGVSQNPRHKITKRGQNVTFRCDPISEHNRLYWYRQTLGQGPEFLTYFQNEAQLEKSRLLSDRFSAERPKGSFSTLEIQRTEQGDSAMYLCASSSRTGGAQDEQFFGPGTRLTVL.

The J gene is TRBJ2-2, the V gene TRBV5-1; 11 bases agree with TRBD1. Germline lookup yields CDR1 SGHRS and CDR2 YFSETQ. V gave up 4 bases and J gave up 0 bases; unmatched junction bases: 8. The CDR3 length is 18 residues. The CDR3, as DNA: TGCGCCAGCAGCACCCGGGACAGGGGGGCGTCGAACACCGGGGAGCTGTTTTTT. It codes for CASSTRDRGASNTGELFF. Variable domain in full (rest from reference TRBV5-1 and TRBJ2-2): KAGVTQTPRYLIKTRGQQVTLSCSPISGHRSVSWYQQTPGQGLQFLFEYFSETQRNKGNFPGRFSGRQFSNSRSEMNVSTLELGDSALYLCASSTRDRGASNTGELFFGEGSRLTVL.

V gene TRBV4-1 combines with J gene TRBJ2-2; 13 nucleotides agree with TRBD2. Germline V gene data show CDR1 as MGHRA and CDR2 as YSYEKL. The CDR3 is made up of 15 amino acids. V shed 6 bases, J shed 7 bases, and the junction held 5 bases outside the gene matches. The CDR3 is CASSTRLAGGGELFF. For the CDR3, the DNA is TGCGCCAGCAGTACCCGACTAGCGGGAGGCGGGGAGCTGTTTTTT.